This TCR beta chain is from a study of radiation and T cells in renal cell carcinoma. Libraries were prepared by immunoSEQ multiplex PCR; TCRdb keeps only in-frame clonotypes and omits some of them. The sample shows 150,000 or so clones, 88% of them seen only once. As for time point: baseline pretreatment blood. This sample's treatment: 15 Gy SBRT to primary tumor, nephrectomy 4 weeks later. V gave up 7 bases and J gave up 7 bases, with 14 bases separating them. The CDR3 covers 13 residues. CDR1 is MNHNY, CDR2 SVGAGI, per germline (reference sequence). Material: blood, obtained from a patient whose treatment included radiotherapy and nephrectomy. The sequence came from a woman between 50 and 59 years old with renal cell carcinoma. The gene calls are TRBV6-6 and TRBJ1-5, with D unclear. This CDR3 reads CASTSLRAQPQHF. In DNA form, the CDR3 reads TGTGCCAGCACCTCGCTTCGAGCCCAGCCCCAGCATTTT.